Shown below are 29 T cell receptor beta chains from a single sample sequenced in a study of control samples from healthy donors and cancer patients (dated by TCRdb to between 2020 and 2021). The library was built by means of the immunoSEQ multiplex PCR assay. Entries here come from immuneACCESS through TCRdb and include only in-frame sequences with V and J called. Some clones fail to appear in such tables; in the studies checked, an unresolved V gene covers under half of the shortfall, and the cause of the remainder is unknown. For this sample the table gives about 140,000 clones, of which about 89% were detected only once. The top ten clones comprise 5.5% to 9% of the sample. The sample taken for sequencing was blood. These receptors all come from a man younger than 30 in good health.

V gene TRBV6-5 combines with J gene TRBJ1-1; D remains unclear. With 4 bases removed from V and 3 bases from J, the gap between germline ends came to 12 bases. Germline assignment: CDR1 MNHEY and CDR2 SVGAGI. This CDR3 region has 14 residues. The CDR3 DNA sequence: TGTGCCAGCAGTTGGGCCGGGGTACACACTGAAGCTTTCTTT. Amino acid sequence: CASSWAGVHTEAFF.

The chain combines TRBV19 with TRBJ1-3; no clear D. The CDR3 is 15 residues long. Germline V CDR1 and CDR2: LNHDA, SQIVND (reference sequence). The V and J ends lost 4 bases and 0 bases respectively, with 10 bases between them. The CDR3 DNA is TGTGCCAGTAGTAGCCCCAGGTCCTCTGGAAACACCATATATTTT. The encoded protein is CASSSPRSSGNTIYF.

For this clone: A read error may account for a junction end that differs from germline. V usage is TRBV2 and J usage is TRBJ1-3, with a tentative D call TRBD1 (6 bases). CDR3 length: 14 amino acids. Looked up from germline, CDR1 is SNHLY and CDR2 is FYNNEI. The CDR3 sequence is CASSASRSPRGWFF. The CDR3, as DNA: TGTGCCAGCAGTGCTAGCCGCTCCCCCAGGGGTTGGTTCTTT.

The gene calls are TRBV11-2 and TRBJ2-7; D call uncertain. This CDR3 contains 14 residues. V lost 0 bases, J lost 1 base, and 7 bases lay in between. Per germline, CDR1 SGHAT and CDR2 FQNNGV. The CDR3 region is CASSLERGSYEQYF. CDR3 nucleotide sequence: TGTGCCAGCAGCTTAGAGCGAGGTTCCTACGAGCAGTACTTC. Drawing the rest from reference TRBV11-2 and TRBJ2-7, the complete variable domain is EAGVAQSPRYKIIEKRQSVAFWCNPISGHATLYWYQQILGQGPKLLIQFQNNGVVDDSQLPKDRFSAERLKGVDSTLKIQPAKLEDSAVYLCASSLERGSYEQYFGPGTRLTVT.

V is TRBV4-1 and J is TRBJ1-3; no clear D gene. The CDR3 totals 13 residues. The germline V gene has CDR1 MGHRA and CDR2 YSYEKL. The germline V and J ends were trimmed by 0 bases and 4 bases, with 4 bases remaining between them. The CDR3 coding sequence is TGCGCCAGCAGCCAAGACCACGGAAACACCATATATTTT. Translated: CASSQDHGNTIYF.

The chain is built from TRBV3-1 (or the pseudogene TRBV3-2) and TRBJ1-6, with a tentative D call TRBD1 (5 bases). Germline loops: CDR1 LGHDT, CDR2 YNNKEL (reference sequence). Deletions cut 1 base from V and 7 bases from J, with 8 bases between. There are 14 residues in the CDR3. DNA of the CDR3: TGTGCCAGCAGCCAAGCAGGGTTGAATTCACCCCTCCACTTT. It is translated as CASSQAGLNSPLHF.

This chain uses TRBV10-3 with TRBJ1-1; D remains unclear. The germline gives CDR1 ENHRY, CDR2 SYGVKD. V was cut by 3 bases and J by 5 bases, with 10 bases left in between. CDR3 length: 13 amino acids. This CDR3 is CAISDQSLTEAFF. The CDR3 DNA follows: TGTGCCATCAGTGACCAGAGTCTGACTGAAGCTTTCTTT.

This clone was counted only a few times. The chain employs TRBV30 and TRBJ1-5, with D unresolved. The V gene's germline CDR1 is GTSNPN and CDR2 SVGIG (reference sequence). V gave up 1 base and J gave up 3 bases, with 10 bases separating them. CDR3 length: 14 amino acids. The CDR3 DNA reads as TGTGCCTGGAGTGCATTACTTAACAATCAGCCCCAGCATTTT. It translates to CAWSALLNNQPQHF.

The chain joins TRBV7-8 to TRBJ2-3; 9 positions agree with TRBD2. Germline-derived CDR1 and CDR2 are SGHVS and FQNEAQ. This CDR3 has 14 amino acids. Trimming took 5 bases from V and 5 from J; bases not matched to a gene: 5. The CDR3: CASSHPRGGDTQYF. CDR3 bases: TGTGCCAGCAGCCACCCGCGGGGGGGAGATACGCAGTATTTT.

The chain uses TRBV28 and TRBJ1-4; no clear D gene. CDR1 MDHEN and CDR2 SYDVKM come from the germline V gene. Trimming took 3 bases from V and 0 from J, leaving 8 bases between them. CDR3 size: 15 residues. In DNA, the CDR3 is TGTGCCAGCAGTTTCCGCAGAACAACTAATGAAAAACTGTTTTTT. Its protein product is CASSFRRTTNEKLFF.

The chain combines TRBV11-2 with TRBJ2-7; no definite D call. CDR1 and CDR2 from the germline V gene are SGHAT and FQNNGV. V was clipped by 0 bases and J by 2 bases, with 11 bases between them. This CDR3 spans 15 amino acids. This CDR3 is CASSLDPQHTYEQYF. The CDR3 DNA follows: TGTGCCAGCAGCTTAGATCCGCAGCATACCTACGAGCAGTACTTC.

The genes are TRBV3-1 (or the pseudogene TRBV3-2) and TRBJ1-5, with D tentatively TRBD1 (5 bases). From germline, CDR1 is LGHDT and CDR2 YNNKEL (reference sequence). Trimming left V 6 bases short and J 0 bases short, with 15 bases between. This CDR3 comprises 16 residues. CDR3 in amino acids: CASSPTEPSSNQPQHF. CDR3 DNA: TGTGCCAGCAGTCCGACAGAGCCGAGTAGCAATCAGCCCCAGCATTTT.

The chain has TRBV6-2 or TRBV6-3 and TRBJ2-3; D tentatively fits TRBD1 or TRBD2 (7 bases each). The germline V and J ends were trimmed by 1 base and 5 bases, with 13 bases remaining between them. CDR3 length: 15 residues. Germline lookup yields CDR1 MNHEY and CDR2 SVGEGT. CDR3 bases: TGTGCCAGCAGTTACTTCGGCAGGGGGGGAGATACGCAGTATTTT. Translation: CASSYFGRGGDTQYF.

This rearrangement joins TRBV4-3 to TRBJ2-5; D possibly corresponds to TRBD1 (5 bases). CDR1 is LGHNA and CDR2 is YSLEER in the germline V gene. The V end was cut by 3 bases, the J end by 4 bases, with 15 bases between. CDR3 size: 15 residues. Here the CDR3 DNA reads TGCGCCAGCAGCCAGGATACAGGCCCCCGAGAGACCCAGTACTTC. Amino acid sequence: CASSQDTGPRETQYF.

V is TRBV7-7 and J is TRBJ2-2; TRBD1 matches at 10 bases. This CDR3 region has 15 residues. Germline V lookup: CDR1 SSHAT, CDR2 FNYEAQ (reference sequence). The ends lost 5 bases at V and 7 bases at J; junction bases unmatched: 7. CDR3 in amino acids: CASSIRQGAGGELFF. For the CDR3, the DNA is TGTGCCAGCAGCATAAGACAGGGGGCTGGCGGGGAGCTGTTTTTT.

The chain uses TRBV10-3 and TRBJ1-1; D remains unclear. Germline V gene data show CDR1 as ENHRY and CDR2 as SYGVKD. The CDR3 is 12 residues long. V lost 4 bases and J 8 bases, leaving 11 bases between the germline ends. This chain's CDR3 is CAISGSGPEAFF. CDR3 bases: TGTGCCATCAGTGGATCAGGACCCGAAGCTTTCTTT.

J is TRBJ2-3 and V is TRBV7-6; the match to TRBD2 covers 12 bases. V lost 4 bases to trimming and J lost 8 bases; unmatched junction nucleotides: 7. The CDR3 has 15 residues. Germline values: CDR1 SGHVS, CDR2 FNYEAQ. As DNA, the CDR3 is TGTGCCAGCAGCTCCTGGACTAGCGGGGTGGGTACGCAGTATTTT. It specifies CASSSWTSGVGTQYF.

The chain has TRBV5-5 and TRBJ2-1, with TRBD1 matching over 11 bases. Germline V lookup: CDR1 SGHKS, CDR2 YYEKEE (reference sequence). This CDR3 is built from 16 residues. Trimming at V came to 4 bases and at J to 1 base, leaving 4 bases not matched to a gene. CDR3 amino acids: CASSTGTGGSYNEQFF. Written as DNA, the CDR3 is TGTGCCAGCAGCACCGGGACAGGGGGGTCCTACAATGAGCAGTTCTTC.

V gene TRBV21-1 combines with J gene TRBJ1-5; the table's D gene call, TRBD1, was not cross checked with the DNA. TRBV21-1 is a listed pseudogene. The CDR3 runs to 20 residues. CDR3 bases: TGTGCCAGCAGGGCCCTCTCCGGGACAGGGGCCCTTCGGAGCAATCAGCCCCAGCATTTT. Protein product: CASRALSGTGALRSNQPQHF.

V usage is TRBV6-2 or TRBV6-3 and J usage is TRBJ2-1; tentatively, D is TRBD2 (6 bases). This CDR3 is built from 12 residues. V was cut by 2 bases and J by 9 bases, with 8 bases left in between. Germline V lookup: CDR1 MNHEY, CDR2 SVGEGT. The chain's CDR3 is CASSYPSAEQFF. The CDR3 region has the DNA TGTGCCAGCAGTTACCCTAGCGCTGAGCAGTTCTTC.

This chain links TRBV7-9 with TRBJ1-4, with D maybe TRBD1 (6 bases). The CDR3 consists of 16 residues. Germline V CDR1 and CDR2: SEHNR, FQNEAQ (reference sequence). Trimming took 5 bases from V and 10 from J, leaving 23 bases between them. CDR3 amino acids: CASSRELGQDGGKLFF. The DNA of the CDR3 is TGTGCCAGCAGCCGCGAGCTGGGACAAGATGGGGGAAAACTGTTTTTT.

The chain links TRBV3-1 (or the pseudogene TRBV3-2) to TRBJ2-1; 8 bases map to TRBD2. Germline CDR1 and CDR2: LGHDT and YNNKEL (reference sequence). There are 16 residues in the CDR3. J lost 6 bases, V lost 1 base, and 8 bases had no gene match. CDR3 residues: CASSQVPGGPLNEQFF. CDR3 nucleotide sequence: TGTGCCAGCAGCCAAGTACCGGGGGGGCCGCTCAATGAGCAGTTCTTC.

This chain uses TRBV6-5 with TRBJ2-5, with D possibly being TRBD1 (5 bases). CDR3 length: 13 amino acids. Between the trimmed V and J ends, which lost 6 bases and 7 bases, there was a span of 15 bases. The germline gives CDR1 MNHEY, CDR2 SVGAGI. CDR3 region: CASSREVLGTQYF. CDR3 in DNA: TGTGCCAGCAGCAGGGAAGTGTTAGGGACCCAGTACTTC.

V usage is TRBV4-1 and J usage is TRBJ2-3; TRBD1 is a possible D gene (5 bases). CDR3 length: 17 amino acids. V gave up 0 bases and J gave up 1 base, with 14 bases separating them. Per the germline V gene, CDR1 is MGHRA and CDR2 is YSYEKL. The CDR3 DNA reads TGCGCCAGCAGCCAAGATGGAAGGGGCCTGGGCACAGATACGCAGTATTTT. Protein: CASSQDGRGLGTDTQYF.

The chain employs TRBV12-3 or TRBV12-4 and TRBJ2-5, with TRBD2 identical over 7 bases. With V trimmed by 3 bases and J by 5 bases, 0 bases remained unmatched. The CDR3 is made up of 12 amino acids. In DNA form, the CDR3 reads TGTGCCAGCAGTTTTAGCGGGGAGACCCAGTACTTC. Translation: CASSFSGETQYF.

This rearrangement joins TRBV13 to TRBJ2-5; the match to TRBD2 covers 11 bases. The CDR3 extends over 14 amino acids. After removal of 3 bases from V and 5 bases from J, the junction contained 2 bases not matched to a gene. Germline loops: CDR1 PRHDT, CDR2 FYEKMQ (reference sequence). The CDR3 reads CASSFSGGAETQYF. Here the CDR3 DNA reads TGTGCCAGCAGCTTTAGCGGGGGGGCGGAGACCCAGTACTTC.

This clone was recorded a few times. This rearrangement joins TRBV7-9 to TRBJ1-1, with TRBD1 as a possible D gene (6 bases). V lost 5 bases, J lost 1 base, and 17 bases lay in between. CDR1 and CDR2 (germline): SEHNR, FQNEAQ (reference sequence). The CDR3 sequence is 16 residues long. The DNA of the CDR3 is TGTGCCAGCAGCCCCGCCCGGACAGCCGAGAACACTGAAGCTTTCTTT. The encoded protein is CASSPARTAENTEAFF.

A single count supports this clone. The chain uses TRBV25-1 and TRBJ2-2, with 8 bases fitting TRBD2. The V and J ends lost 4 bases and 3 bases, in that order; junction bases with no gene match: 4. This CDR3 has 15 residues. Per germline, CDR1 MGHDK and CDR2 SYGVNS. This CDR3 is CASSGPGGDTGELFF. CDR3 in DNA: TGTGCCAGCAGTGGACCGGGAGGGGACACCGGGGAGCTGTTTTTT.

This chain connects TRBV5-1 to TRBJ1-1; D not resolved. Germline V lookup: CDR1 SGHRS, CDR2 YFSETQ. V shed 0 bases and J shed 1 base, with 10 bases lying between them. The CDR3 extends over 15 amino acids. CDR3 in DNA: TGCGCCAGCAGCTTGGGTGGGCACGGGAACACTGAAGCTTTCTTT. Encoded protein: CASSLGGHGNTEAFF.